This TCR beta chain was documented in a study of control samples from healthy donors and cancer patients. Assay: immunoSEQ multiplex PCR; the TCRdb copy retains only in-frame clones and omits some. The sample consists of about 180,000 clones, about 91% of them appearing once. V lost 0 bases to trimming and J lost 8 bases, with 10 bases between them. In germline, CDR1 is MNHEY, CDR2 SVGAGI. There are 14 residues in the CDR3. The sequenced material came from blood. This clonotype originated in a middle-aged woman in good health. This sequence joins TRBV6-5 and TRBJ1-4; D is uncertain. CDR3 bases: TGTGCCAGCAGTTACTCCGGGGTTCTAGAAAAACTGTTTTTT. Translating it yields CASSYSGVLEKLFF.